These 21 T cell receptor beta chains share one sample of origin, sequenced in a study of radiotherapy plus CTLA-4 blockade in lung cancer. Produced via immunoSEQ multiplex PCR; TCRdb's table is partial and in-frame only. The data contain some 96,000 clones, almost 90% of them singletons. Sequenced material: peripheral blood, taken from a patient treated with radiotherapy plus ipilimumab. The source of these receptors is a human donor with non-small cell lung cancer that progressed on radiotherapy plus ipilimumab.

This chain connects TRBV5-1 to TRBJ2-7, with D possibly being TRBD2 (6 bases). The CDR3 loop spans 13 amino acids. The germline V gene encodes CDR1 SGHRS and CDR2 YFSETQ. V was clipped by 0 bases and J by 7 bases, with 11 bases between them. For the CDR3, the DNA is TGCGCCAGCAGCTTGGGTGGAGGGACGGAGCAGTACTTC. Translating it yields CASSLGGGTEQYF.

This clone was seen once. The rearrangement joins TRBV7-3 to TRBJ2-3; D uncertain. This CDR3 contains 13 residues. Germline lookup yields CDR1 SGHTA and CDR2 FQGTGA. Trimming took 5 bases from V and 2 from J, leaving 8 bases between them. The CDR3 nucleotides are TGTGCCAGCAGCCCCCCCGCCACAGATACGCAGTATTTT. Its translation is CASSPPATDTQYF.

V is TRBV15 and J is TRBJ1-1, with D perhaps TRBD1 (6 bases). The V end lost 0 bases, the J end lost 0 bases, and 14 bases lay between the germline ends. The CDR3 is made up of 17 amino acids. The germline gives CDR1 LNHNV, CDR2 YYDKDF (reference sequence). CDR3 sequence (DNA): TGTGCCACCAGCAGAGAATACACAGGGCCTCTGAACACTGAAGCTTTCTTT. Translating it yields CATSREYTGPLNTEAFF.

This clone was counted between two and nine times. The CDR3 region has the DNA TGTGCCAGCAGCCTCAGGACAGGCAGCTCCTATAATTCACCCCTCCACTTT. This gives the protein CASSLRTGSSYNSPLHF. The chain combines TRBV7-8 with TRBJ1-6, with 7 bases aligning to TRBD1. J gave up 0 bases and V 5 bases, and 7 bases lay outside the gene matches. This CDR3 has 17 residues. From germline, CDR1 is SGHVS and CDR2 FQNEAQ.

The rearrangement uses TRBV18 and TRBJ2-3; the D gene is possibly TRBD1 (5 bases). Trimming took off 2 bases at V and 4 bases at J, with 13 bases between the two ends. The germline CDR1 and CDR2 sequences are KGHSH and LQKENI. The CDR3 consists of 15 residues. Here the CDR3 DNA reads TGTGCCAGCTCACCAAGACAGTCGGCTGCAGATACGCAGTATTTT. Residues: CASSPRQSAADTQYF.

The genes are TRBV4-2 and TRBJ2-1; D assignment may be TRBD1 or TRBD2 (7 bases each). V gave up 3 bases and J gave up 7 bases, with 16 bases separating them. Germline V lookup: CDR1 LGHNA, CDR2 YNFKEQ. CDR3 length: 15 amino acids. CDR3 sequence: CASSHGGGGRNEQFF. The CDR3 DNA follows: TGTGCCAGCAGCCATGGAGGGGGCGGGAGAAATGAGCAGTTCTTC.

This chain connects TRBV30 to TRBJ2-1; TRBD2 agrees at 14 bases. CDR3 length: 21 amino acids. CDR1 is GTSNPN and CDR2 is SVGIG in the germline V gene (reference sequence). After removal of 2 bases from V and 0 bases from J, the junction contained 15 bases not matched to a gene. CDR3 sequence: CAWSTTGTSGRFISSYNEQFF. The CDR3 region has the DNA TGTGCCTGGAGTACGACCGGGACTAGCGGGAGATTTATTAGCTCCTACAATGAGCAGTTCTTC.

This clone was observed a few times. The chain combines TRBV7-9 with TRBJ2-7, with 7 nucleotides matching TRBD1. This CDR3 contains 14 residues. The junction had 14 bases not matched to a gene; V was cut back by 7 bases and J by 8 bases. Germline V gene lookup returns CDR1 SEHNR and CDR2 FQNEAQ (reference sequence). The CDR3 nucleotides read TGTGCCAGCACCGGTGAGGGACAGCTCTCTCAGCAGTACTTC. Its protein is CASTGEGQLSQQYF.

This clone was detected a few times. J is TRBJ2-5 and V is TRBV2, with a weak D call TRBD1 (6 bases). The CDR3 runs 12 residues. V was shortened by 7 bases and J by 7 bases, with 13 bases between the two germline ends. CDR1 and CDR2 (germline): SNHLY, FYNNEI. Here the CDR3 reads CASKGVRGTQYF. In DNA form, the CDR3 reads TGTGCCAGCAAGGGGGTGAGGGGGACCCAGTACTTC.

This clone was seen once. In DNA form, the CDR3 reads TGTGCCAGCAGTGAGAACGGATACACCGGGGAGCTGTTTTTT. This encodes CASSENGYTGELFF. This chain links TRBV2 with TRBJ2-2; D remains unclear. CDR1 is SNHLY, CDR2 FYNNEI, per germline. The CDR3 consists of 14 residues. Trimming removed 3 bases at V and 3 bases at J, with 8 bases between.

This chain uses TRBV19 with TRBJ2-4; 7 bases map to TRBD1. Germline values: CDR1 LNHDA, CDR2 SQIVND (reference sequence). The J segment lost 11 bases and the V segment lost 5 bases, leaving 6 bases of the junction unmatched. The CDR3 has 12 residues. The DNA of the CDR3 is TGTGCCAGTAGTCGACAGGGCGCGGTTCAGTACTTC. Translation gives CASSRQGAVQYF.

This clone came up once. This chain uses TRBV5-1 with TRBJ2-3; 10 nucleotides agree with TRBD1. The germline gives CDR1 SGHRS, CDR2 YFSETQ. The CDR3 is 16 residues long. Losses at the gene ends were 0 bases for V and 2 bases for J; bases not matched to a gene: 3. The CDR3 coding sequence is TGCGCCAGCAGCTTGGGGGGACAGGGGCCCACAGATACGCAGTATTTT. Translated, it gives CASSLGGQGPTDTQYF.

V is TRBV10-2 and J is TRBJ1-6; TRBD1 agrees at 9 bases. Germline-derived CDR1 and CDR2 are WSHSY and SAAADI. The CDR3 loop spans 15 amino acids. V shed 4 bases and J 7 bases; nucleotides not matched to a gene: 5. CDR3: CASSAGQGKNSPLHF. The CDR3 DNA reads as TGCGCCAGCAGTGCGGGACAGGGAAAAAATTCACCCCTCCACTTT.

The chain combines TRBV7-9 with TRBJ2-1, with 9 bases lining up with TRBD1. The V gene's germline CDR1 is SEHNR and CDR2 FQNEAQ (reference sequence). The ends lost 4 bases at V and 3 bases at J; junction bases unmatched: 10. This CDR3 has 17 residues. The CDR3 sequence: CASSSTLDRGFYNEQFF. In nucleotides, the CDR3 is TGTGCCAGCAGCTCAACCCTGGACAGGGGTTTCTACAATGAGCAGTTCTTC.

This rearrangement joins TRBV9 to TRBJ2-3; 7 bases fit TRBD2. Germline values: CDR1 SGDLS, CDR2 YYNGEE. V trimming: 4 bases; J trimming: 2 bases; junction bases outside the gene matches: 7. The CDR3 is 15 amino acids. The chain's CDR3 is CASSSGLVVTDTQYF. Written as DNA, the CDR3 is TGTGCCAGCAGCTCAGGACTAGTAGTCACAGATACGCAGTATTTT.

The chain carries TRBV9 and TRBJ2-2; 10 nucleotides line up with TRBD2. Trimming removed 0 bases from V and 7 bases from J; junction bases left unmatched: 3. The CDR3 is 15 amino acids. The germline V gene has CDR1 SGDLS and CDR2 YYNGEE. CDR3 in amino acids: CASSVELAGSGELFF. The CDR3 DNA reads as TGTGCCAGCAGCGTAGAACTAGCGGGAAGCGGGGAGCTGTTTTTT.

The genes are TRBV5-1 and TRBJ2-1; the D is unclear. CDR1 and CDR2 from the germline V gene are SGHRS and YFSETQ. V was clipped by 0 bases and J by 8 bases, with 12 bases between them. This CDR3 region has 14 residues. In nucleotides, the CDR3 is TGCGCCAGCAGCTTGGATTTTAGTTGGGATGAGCAGTTCTTC. Its translation is CASSLDFSWDEQFF.

This sequence joins TRBV7-9 and TRBJ1-3; D may be TRBD1 (5 bases). The CDR3 contains 15 residues. CDR1 and CDR2 from the germline V gene are SEHNR and FQNEAQ (reference sequence). V was trimmed by 3 bases and J by 1 base, leaving 10 bases between them. Written as DNA, the CDR3 is TGTGCCAGCAGCTTTCCGGGGACGTCTGGAAACACCATATATTTT. It encodes CASSFPGTSGNTIYF.

The CDR3 region is CASSGTGDTGELFF. The CDR3 DNA follows: TGCGCCAGCAGTGGGACAGGGGATACCGGGGAGCTGTTTTTT. The chain combines TRBV10-1 with TRBJ2-2, with TRBD1 matching over 9 bases. Per the germline V gene, CDR1 is WNHNN and CDR2 is SYGVQD (reference sequence). V shed 4 bases and J 5 bases; nucleotides not matched to a gene: 2. The CDR3 is made up of 14 amino acids.

V gene TRBV5-4 combines with J gene TRBJ2-3; D could derive from TRBD1 or TRBD2 (5 bases each). V lost 0 bases, J lost 8 bases, and 19 bases lay in between. CDR3 length: 16 amino acids. Germline V lookup: CDR1 SGHNT, CDR2 YYREEE (reference sequence). The CDR3 DNA is TGTGCCAGCAGCTTGGCACTCCGAGGGAGTGGGGGTACGCAGTATTTT. This codes for CASSLALRGSGGTQYF. Variable domain in full (rest from reference TRBV5-4 and TRBJ2-3): ETGVTQSPTHLIKTRGQQVTLRCSSQSGHNTVSWYQQALGQGPQFIFQYYREEENGRGNFPPRFSGLQFPNYSSELNVNALELDDSALYLCASSLALRGSGGTQYFGPGTRLTVL.

The chain employs TRBV7-6 and TRBJ2-5, with TRBD2 matching over 13 bases. From germline, CDR1 is SGHVS and CDR2 FNYEAQ. J lost 5 bases, V lost 5 bases, and 8 bases had no gene match. The CDR3 totals 16 residues. The CDR3 loop reads CASSPSGLAGRETQYF. As DNA, the CDR3 is TGTGCCAGCAGCCCGTCGGGACTAGCGGGAAGGGAGACCCAGTACTTC.